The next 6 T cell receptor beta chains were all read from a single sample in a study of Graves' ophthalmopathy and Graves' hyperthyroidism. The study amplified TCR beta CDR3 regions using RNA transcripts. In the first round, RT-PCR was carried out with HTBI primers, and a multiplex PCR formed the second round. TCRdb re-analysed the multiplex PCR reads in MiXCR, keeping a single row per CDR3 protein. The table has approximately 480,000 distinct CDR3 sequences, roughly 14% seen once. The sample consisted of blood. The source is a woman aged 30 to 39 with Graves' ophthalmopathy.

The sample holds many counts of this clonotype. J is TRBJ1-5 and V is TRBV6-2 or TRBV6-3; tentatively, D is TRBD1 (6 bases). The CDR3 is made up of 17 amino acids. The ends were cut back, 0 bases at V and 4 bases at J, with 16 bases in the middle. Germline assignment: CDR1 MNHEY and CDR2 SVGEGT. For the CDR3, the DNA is TGTGCCAGCAGTTACTCGAACCTGGGGGCGAGTAATCAGCCCCAGCATTTT. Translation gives CASSYSNLGASNQPQHF.

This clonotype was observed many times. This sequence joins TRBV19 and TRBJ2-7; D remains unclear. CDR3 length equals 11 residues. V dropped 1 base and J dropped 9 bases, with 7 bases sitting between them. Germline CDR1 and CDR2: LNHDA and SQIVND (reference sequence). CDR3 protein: CASSIGQLQYF. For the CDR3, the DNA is TGTGCCAGTAGTATAGGCCAGCTGCAGTACTTC.

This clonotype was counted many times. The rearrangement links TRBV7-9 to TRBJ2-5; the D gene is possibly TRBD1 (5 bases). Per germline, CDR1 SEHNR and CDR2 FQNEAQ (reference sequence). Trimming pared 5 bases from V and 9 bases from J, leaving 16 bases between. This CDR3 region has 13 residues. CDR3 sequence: CASSRDSKGAQYF. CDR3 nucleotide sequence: TGTGCCAGCAGCCGCGACAGCAAAGGGGCCCAGTACTTC.

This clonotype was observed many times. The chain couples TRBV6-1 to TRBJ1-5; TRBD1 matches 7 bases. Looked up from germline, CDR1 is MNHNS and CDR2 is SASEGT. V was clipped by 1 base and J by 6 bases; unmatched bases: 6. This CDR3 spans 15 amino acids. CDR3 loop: CASSEVGGGGQPQHF. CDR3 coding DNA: TGTGCCAGCAGTGAAGTGGGAGGGGGCGGTCAGCCCCAGCATTTT.

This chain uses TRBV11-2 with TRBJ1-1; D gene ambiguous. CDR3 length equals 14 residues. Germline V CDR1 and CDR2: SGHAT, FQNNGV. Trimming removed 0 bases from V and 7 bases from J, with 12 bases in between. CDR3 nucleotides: TGTGCCAGCAGCTTAGATCGGAGGGTTGGTGAAGCTTTCTTT. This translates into CASSLDRRVGEAFF.

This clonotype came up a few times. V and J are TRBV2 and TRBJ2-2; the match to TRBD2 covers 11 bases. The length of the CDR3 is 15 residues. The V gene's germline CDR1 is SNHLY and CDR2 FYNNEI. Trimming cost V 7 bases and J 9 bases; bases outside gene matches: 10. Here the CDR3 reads CASTLAGGRSRELFF. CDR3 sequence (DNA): TGTGCCAGCACCCTAGCGGGGGGTAGGTCCAGGGAGCTGTTTTTT.